This TCR beta chain was recorded in a study of graft-versus-host responses after intestinal transplantation. Study-level information: Anti-thymocyte globulin induction, then tacrolimus and steroids for about three years, went to all recipients. Study-level results: HvG clone declines early post-transplant were associated with peak circulating GvH levels. Marrow from the recipient contained GvH clones, some of which had appeared first in ileum or blood.

A word on this clone: Its cognate antigen is unknown.

TCRdb's copy holds only in-frame clones and misses some; the assay was immunoSEQ multiplex PCR. Of about 120,000 clones listed, approximately 95% are singletons. Trimming at V came to 0 bases and at J to 7 bases, leaving 7 bases not matched to a gene. CDR1 is SGDLS and CDR2 is YYNGEE in the germline V gene. This CDR3 comprises 17 residues. The source material was unstimulated CD8+ T cells sorted from spleen or lymph node cells, sampled before intestinal transplant. This clonotype was obtained from a human donor who received an intestinal transplant. The chain carries TRBV9 and TRBJ2-1; TRBD2 aligns across 13 bases. The CDR3 loop is CASSVVGRTSGRNEQFF. The DNA for the CDR3 is TGTGCCAGCAGCGTAGTAGGAAGGACTAGCGGGAGAAATGAGCAGTTCTTC.